Below are 4 T cell receptor beta chains sequenced from a single sample in a study of STAT5B mutations in CD4+ large granular lymphocyte leukemia. TCRdb keeps only in-frame clones here, not all; method: immunoSEQ multiplex PCR. The sample lists some 33,000 clones, 74% occurring once. The sample consisted of CD4+ T cells from blood buffy coats. These TCRs come from a human donor in good health.

This clone is a singleton in its sample. CDR3 sequence reads: CAWSYNSGYNEQFF. CDR3 sequence (DNA): TGTGCCTGGAGTTATAATAGCGGATACAATGAGCAGTTCTTC. The chain links TRBV30 to TRBJ2-1, with D possibly being TRBD2 (6 bases). The CDR3 loop spans 14 amino acids. Germline V CDR1 and CDR2: GTSNPN, SVGIG (reference sequence). V was clipped by 2 bases and J by 4 bases, with 12 bases between them.

V is TRBV18 and J is TRBJ2-4, with TRBD1 as a possible D gene (5 bases). CDR1 KGHSH and CDR2 LQKENI come from the germline V gene. Trimming pared 8 bases from V and 7 bases from J, leaving 21 bases between. The CDR3 sequence is 15 residues long. In DNA form, the CDR3 reads TGTGCCAGCACTCGGTCCCGGGCCTCAGGGAACATTCAGTACTTC. Translated, it gives CASTRSRASGNIQYF.

The chain carries TRBV18 and TRBJ1-1; no firm D call. Germline CDR1 reads KGHSH; CDR2 reads LQKENI. The V and J ends lost 1 base and 1 base respectively, with 13 bases between them. The CDR3 is 16 residues long. CDR3 DNA sequence: TGTGCCAGCTCACCACGGGTCGGGGTAGGGAACACTGAAGCTTTCTTT. This codes for CASSPRVGVGNTEAFF.

This chain connects TRBV4-3 to TRBJ1-6; weak D call: TRBD1 (6 bases). V lost 0 bases and J 9 bases, leaving 12 bases between the germline ends. The CDR3 spans 15 residues. Looked up from germline, CDR1 is LGHNA and CDR2 is YSLEER. CDR3 sequence: CASSQDPTQGSPLHF. The CDR3, as DNA: TGCGCCAGCAGCCAAGATCCGACACAGGGTTCACCCCTCCACTTT.